These 14 T cell receptor beta chains were all obtained from the same sample, sequenced in a study of tumor-infiltrating lymphocytes in localized non-small cell lung cancer. Clones were read by immunoSEQ multiplex PCR, and TCRdb kept only the in-frame ones, dropping some. The data show more than 10,000 clones, 79% seen once. Sequencing input: lung tumor tissue. The receptors shown here come from a human donor with non-small cell lung cancer.

This clone was counted between two and nine times. V gene TRBV11-2 combines with J gene TRBJ2-3; the D gene is possibly TRBD1 (6 bases). Germline CDR1 reads SGHAT; CDR2 reads FQNNGV. V was cut by 2 bases and J by 3 bases, with 12 bases left in between. This CDR3 contains 15 residues. In nucleotides, the CDR3 is TGTGCCAGCAGCTTATATCAGGGGACGACAGATACGCAGTATTTT. Its protein product is CASSLYQGTTDTQYF.

Only a few counts were recorded for this clone. The chain joins TRBV6-6 to TRBJ1-6; TRBD1 aligns across 8 bases. Germline CDR1 reads MNHNY; CDR2 reads SVGAGI (reference sequence). The CDR3 consists of 14 residues. Trimming at V came to 6 bases and at J to 11 bases, leaving 9 bases not matched to a gene. CDR3 sequence reads: CASRPGQDWPPLHF. CDR3 in DNA: TGTGCCAGCAGACCGGGACAGGATTGGCCACCCCTCCACTTT.

This chain connects TRBV7-8 to TRBJ1-5; 9 bases line up with TRBD1. The CDR3 totals 15 residues. Germline CDR1 SGHVS, CDR2 FQNEAQ. Trimming removed 5 bases from V and 5 bases from J; junction bases left unmatched: 7. DNA of the CDR3: TGTGCCAGCAGCGATGACAGGGGGAGGTATCAGCCCCAGCATTTT. It translates to CASSDDRGRYQPQHF.

V gene TRBV9 combines with J gene TRBJ1-6; maybe TRBD1 (6 bases). This CDR3 has 17 amino acids. The germline gives CDR1 SGDLS, CDR2 YYNGEE. Trimming took off 0 bases at V and 7 bases at J, with 17 bases between the two ends. In nucleotides, the CDR3 is TGTGCCAGCAGCGTAGCCGGGACACTATACGGGAATTCACCCCTCCACTTT. This encodes CASSVAGTLYGNSPLHF.

The chain combines TRBV7-9 with TRBJ1-6; D ambiguous. The CDR3 has 15 amino acids. Looked up from germline, CDR1 is SEHNR and CDR2 is FQNEAQ (reference sequence). V dropped 1 base and J dropped 8 bases, with 12 bases sitting between them. CDR3 sequence (DNA): TGTGCCAGCAGCTTAGGAGCAGCCATGTATTCACCCCTCCACTTT. Its translation is CASSLGAAMYSPLHF.

The J gene is TRBJ2-1, the V gene TRBV11-2, with TRBD2 identical over 14 bases. The J segment lost 7 bases and the V segment lost 6 bases, leaving 8 bases of the junction unmatched. The CDR3 covers 16 residues. From germline, CDR1 is SGHAT and CDR2 FQNNGV. The CDR3 here is CASRGLAGGLGNEQFF. CDR3 nucleotides: TGTGCCAGCAGAGGACTAGCGGGAGGTTTGGGGAATGAGCAGTTCTTC. Full variable domain (missing parts from reference TRBV11-2 and TRBJ2-1): EAGVAQSPRYKIIEKRQSVAFWCNPISGHATLYWYQQILGQGPKLLIQFQNNGVVDDSQLPKDRFSAERLKGVDSTLKIQPAKLEDSAVYLCASRGLAGGLGNEQFFGPGTRLTVL.

This sequence joins TRBV10-1 and TRBJ2-1; the D call may be TRBD1 or TRBD2 (5 bases each). V was trimmed by 2 bases and J by 2 bases, leaving 19 bases between them. CDR3 length equals 18 residues. CDR1 and CDR2 (germline): WNHNN, SYGVQD (reference sequence). For the CDR3, the DNA is TGCGCCAGCAGTGAGCCCCGGGACCGACAAGACCCCTACAATGAGCAGTTCTTC. This gives the protein CASSEPRDRQDPYNEQFF.

The chain uses TRBV5-1 and TRBJ1-2; TRBD1 might be the D (6 bases). This CDR3 has 13 amino acids. Trimming pared 3 bases from V and 8 bases from J, leaving 14 bases between. CDR1 and CDR2 (germline): SGHRS, YFSETQ. CDR3 region: CASSSQGSNGYTF. Here the CDR3 DNA reads TGCGCCAGCAGCTCCCAGGGGTCTAACGGCTACACCTTC. The entire variable domain, with the rest obtained from reference TRBV5-1 and TRBJ1-2, is as follows: KAGVTQTPRYLIKTRGQQVTLSCSPISGHRSVSWYQQTPGQGLQFLFEYFSETQRNKGNFPGRFSGRQFSNSRSEMNVSTLELGDSALYLCASSSQGSNGYTFGSGTRLTVV.

The chain has TRBV28 and TRBJ2-3, with a tentative D call TRBD2 (6 bases). This CDR3 is 15 amino acids long. V shed 5 bases and J shed 1 base, with 13 bases lying between them. The germline V gene encodes CDR1 MDHEN and CDR2 SYDVKM. In DNA form, the CDR3 reads TGTGCCAGCAGTATGTGGGGGGAAGGCACAGATACGCAGTATTTT. This translates into CASSMWGEGTDTQYF.

V gene TRBV5-1 combines with J gene TRBJ1-2, with D tentatively TRBD1 (5 bases). CDR1 is SGHRS and CDR2 is YFSETQ in the germline V gene. V was shortened by 0 bases and J by 2 bases, with 11 bases between the two germline ends. The CDR3 has 15 residues. For the CDR3, the DNA is TGCGCCAGCAGCTTGGCAGGGCTTGGGAACTATGGCTACACCTTC. This codes for CASSLAGLGNYGYTF.

This clone counts as medium-sized. V usage is TRBV4-3 and J usage is TRBJ1-2; TRBD1 matches at 10 bases. This CDR3 region has 15 residues. Germline CDR1 LGHNA, CDR2 YSLEER. V lost 3 bases, J lost 4 bases, and 5 bases stayed unmatched. In nucleotides, the CDR3 is TGCGCCAGCAGCCATCGGACAGGGGGTTCCTATGGCTACACCTTC. It specifies CASSHRTGGSYGYTF.

The V call is TRBV4-2, the J call TRBJ2-7, with 10 bases fitting TRBD2. The trim removed 1 base at V and 0 bases at J, leaving 3 bases unmatched. This CDR3 has 16 residues. Germline CDR1 LGHNA, CDR2 YNFKEQ. The DNA for the CDR3 is TGTGCCAGCAGCCAAGTTCCTAGCGGGAGCTCCTACGAGCAGTACTTC. This sequence encodes CASSQVPSGSSYEQYF.

The V gene is TRBV2, the J gene TRBJ2-5, with 9 bases matching TRBD2. V shed 7 bases and J 5 bases; nucleotides not matched to a gene: 11. This CDR3 is built from 15 residues. Germline V lookup: CDR1 SNHLY, CDR2 FYNNEI. The CDR3 reads CASTGGSGGWETQYF. Here the CDR3 DNA reads TGTGCCAGCACCGGGGGTAGCGGGGGTTGGGAGACCCAGTACTTC.

The chain joins TRBV7-8 to TRBJ2-7; no firm D call. Per germline, CDR1 SGHVS and CDR2 FQNEAQ. The CDR3 is 13 amino acids. V was cut by 3 bases and J by 4 bases, with 10 bases left in between. The CDR3 DNA follows: TGTGCCAGCAGCTTGAGAGAGAGTTACGAGCAGTACTTC. This gives the protein CASSLRESYEQYF.